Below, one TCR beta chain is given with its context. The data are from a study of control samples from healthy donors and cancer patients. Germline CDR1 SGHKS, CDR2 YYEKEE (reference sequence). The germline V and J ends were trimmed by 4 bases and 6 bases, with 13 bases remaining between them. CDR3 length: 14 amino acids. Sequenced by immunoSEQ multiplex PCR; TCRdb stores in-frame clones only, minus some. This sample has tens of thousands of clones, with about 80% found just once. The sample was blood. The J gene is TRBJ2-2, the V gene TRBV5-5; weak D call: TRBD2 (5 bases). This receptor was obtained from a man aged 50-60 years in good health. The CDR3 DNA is TGTGCCAGCAGCAACACGGGGATCGCCGGGGAGCTGTTTTTT. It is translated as CASSNTGIAGELFF.